The entry below gives a single T cell receptor beta chain sequence along with its context. It lacks a known antigen. The library was produced with 5' RACE. For each TCR library, about 4,000 ng of total RNA was used. For each sample, cDNA was synthesized in eight separate reactions using SMARTScribe reverse transcriptase. During cDNA synthesis, template switching was used to introduce unique molecular identifiers that contained a 6-nucleotide sample barcode. Amplification of TCRalpha and TCRbeta cDNA involved two nested PCRs of roughly 16 and 10 cycles, and each PCR was followed by bead purification. Before amplification, the cDNA was treated with uracil DNA-glycosylase and purified using the QIAquick PCR purification kit. The second PCR added Illumina TruSeq-compatible adapters along with sample-specific barcodes. TapeStation and Qubit were used to check library quality and concentration, and 4 to 6 ng of each library went into the pool. Sequencing of pooled libraries was carried out on an Illumina HiSeq2500 single-index Rapid Run using 2 x 100 bp reads and custom sequencing primers. In the source study's methods: PCR and sequencing errors were corrected by UMI-based consensus assembly using MiGEC version 1.2.6. MiXCR version 2.1.1 was used to carry out V(D)J alignment, clonotype assembly and CDR3 extraction. To normalise gene usage, clonotype sharing and MAIT/NKT TCR abundance, the top 1000, 10 000 and 20 000 clonotypes in each sample were analysed. Diversity was computed as the inverse Simpson index with the vegan R package after downsampling to 27 000 UMIs. Paired Mann-Whitney U tests were applied to discordant twin pairs, and Benjamini-Hochberg correction was used for multiple testing. Following reprocessing of the reads by TCRdb, the data hold one row per CDR3 protein sequence and no DNA is available. The V and J calls come from TCRdb's annotation, not from the publication. This sample's clone table shows about 150,000 distinct CDR3 sequences. The top ten constitute more than 1% of the sample.

This sample was included in a study of monozygotic twins with inflammatory bowel disease (dated by TCRdb to between 2018 and 2020). Regarding the research as a whole: The full study comprised some 30 monozygotic twin pairs: nine German pairs (four IBD-concordant, five IBD-discordant) and 19 IBD-discordant Danish pairs. The search for disease-associated traits relied mainly on comparing, within discordant pairs, IBD patients with their genetically identical healthy co-twins. Each individual had, on average, about 151 000 unique TCRalpha sequences and 181 000 unique TCRbeta sequences available for analysis. What the research found in general, with its limitations: Compared with healthy twins, IBD patients shared fewer clonotypes with other individuals, and the difference was most pronounced in patients with signs of disease activity. The analysis was unable to tell apart different T cell subtypes. No single strong signal or clonotype linked to IBD turned up in the results, so the idea that one exists was not supported. Differing immunosuppressive treatments among patients may have added background noise and inter-individual variability to the repertoires. Repertoire similarity did not differ between concordant and discordant twins, which could be due to limited statistical power. Measured by the inverse Simpson index, TCRbeta repertoire diversity was lower in IBD patients than in their healthy co-twins.

From each donor, an approximately 2.5 ml peripheral blood sample was collected into PAXgene tubes and kept at -80 degrees C. Without any T cell sorting, total RNA was extracted from whole blood using the PAXgene blood miRNA kit on an automated QIAcube. Peripheral blood from monozygotic twin pairs, either concordant or discordant for inflammatory bowel disease, underwent deep TCRalpha and TCRbeta repertoire profiling that used unique molecular barcoding. Smoking habits were recorded for all twin pairs, and individuals were classified as current, former or never smokers. The sequence was collected from a human donor with ulcerative colitis or Crohn's disease, or a healthy co-twin of an affected twin (not recorded which). The sequencing input was blood.

The CDR3 region reads CASSPLQGSFADTQYF. The chain is made from TRBV14 and TRBJ2-3; TCRdb's D call of TRBD1 is untestable without DNA. There are 16 amino acids in the CDR3, from cysteine to phenylalanine inclusive. This entry has no DNA. CDR1 is given as SGHDN and CDR2 as FVKESK, both from the germline V gene.